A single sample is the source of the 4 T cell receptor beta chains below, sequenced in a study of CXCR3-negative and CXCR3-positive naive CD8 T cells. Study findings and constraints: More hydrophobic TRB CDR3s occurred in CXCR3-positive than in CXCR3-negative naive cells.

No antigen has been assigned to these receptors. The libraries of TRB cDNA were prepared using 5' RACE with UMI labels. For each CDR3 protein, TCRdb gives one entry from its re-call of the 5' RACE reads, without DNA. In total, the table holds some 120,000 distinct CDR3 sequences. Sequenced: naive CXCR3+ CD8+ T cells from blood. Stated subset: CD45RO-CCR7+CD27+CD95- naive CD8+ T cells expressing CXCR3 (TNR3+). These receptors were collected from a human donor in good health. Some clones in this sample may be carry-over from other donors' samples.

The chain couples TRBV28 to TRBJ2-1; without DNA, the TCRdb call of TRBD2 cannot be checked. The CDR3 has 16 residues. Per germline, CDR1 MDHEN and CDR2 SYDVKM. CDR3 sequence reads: CASTEREGTPYNEQFF. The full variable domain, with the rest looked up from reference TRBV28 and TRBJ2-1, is DVKVTQSSRYLVKRTGEKVFLECVQDMDHENMFWYRQDPGLGLRLIYFSYDVKMKEKGDIPEGYSVSREKKERFSLILESASTNQTSMYLCASTEREGTPYNEQFFGPGTRLTVL.

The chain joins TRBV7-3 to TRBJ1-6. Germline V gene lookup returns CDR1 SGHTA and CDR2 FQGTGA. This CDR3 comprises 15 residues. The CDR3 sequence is CASSLTGLENSPLHF.

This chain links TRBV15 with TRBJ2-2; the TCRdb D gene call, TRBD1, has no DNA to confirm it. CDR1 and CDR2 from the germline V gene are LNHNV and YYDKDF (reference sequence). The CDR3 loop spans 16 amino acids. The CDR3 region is CATTPGRILNTGELFF.

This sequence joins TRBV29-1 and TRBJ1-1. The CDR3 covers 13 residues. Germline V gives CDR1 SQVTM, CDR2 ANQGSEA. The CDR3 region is CSVEVRSGTEAFF.